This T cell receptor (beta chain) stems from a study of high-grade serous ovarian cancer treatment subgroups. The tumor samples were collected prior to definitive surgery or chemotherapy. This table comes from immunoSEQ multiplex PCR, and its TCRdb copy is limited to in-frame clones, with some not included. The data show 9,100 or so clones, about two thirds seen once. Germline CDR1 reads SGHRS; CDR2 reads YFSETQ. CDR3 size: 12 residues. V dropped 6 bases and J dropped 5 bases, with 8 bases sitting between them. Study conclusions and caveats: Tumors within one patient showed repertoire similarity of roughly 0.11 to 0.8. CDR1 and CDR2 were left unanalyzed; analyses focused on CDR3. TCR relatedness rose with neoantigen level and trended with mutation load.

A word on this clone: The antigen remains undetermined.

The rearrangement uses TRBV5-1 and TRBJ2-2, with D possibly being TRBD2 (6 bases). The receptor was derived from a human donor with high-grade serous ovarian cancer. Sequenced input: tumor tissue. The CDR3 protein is CASTGGTGELFF. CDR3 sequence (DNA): TGCGCCAGCACCGGGGGAACCGGGGAGCTGTTTTTT.